This T cell receptor (beta chain) was identified during a study of CD8 T cells in ankylosing spondylitis. Germline V gene lookup returns CDR1 SGHAT and CDR2 FQNNGV. Trimming took 6 bases from V and 2 from J, leaving 14 bases between them. The CDR3 loop spans 15 amino acids. General study findings and limits: Apparently characteristic of ankylosing spondylitis blood was a TCR beta motif (about 8 highly homologous variants).

Remarks on this clonotype: No antigen is known for it.

TCRdb itself ran the 5' RACE reads through MiXCR, one entry per CDR3 protein. The table records some 100,000 distinct CDR3 sequences, roughly 9% of them present only once. The chain links TRBV11-2 to TRBJ2-1, with D possibly TRBD2 on 6 matching bases. The sample comprised blood, either unsorted or a sorted T cell fraction (not recorded which). The TCR originated in a male donor with ankylosing spondylitis. In nucleotides, the CDR3 is TGTGCCAGCAGACCTGGACTACCCCCCTACAATGAGCAGTTCTTC. As protein: CASRPGLPPYNEQFF.